A selection of T cell receptor beta chains follows, all from one sample in a study of blood T cells in healthy people across ages. From the 5' RACE reads, TCRdb called clonotypes with MiXCR, one entry per CDR3 protein. Of some 1.4 million distinct CDR3 sequences listed, 42% were seen once; the top ten hold less than 8%. Sequencing was carried out using blood. Receptors originate from a woman younger than 35 in good health. The CDR3 runs from the conserved cysteine through the conserved F or W. The order of the fields is CDR3 DNA, CDR3 protein, J gene, clone size, D gene, V gene. A D gene is named only where the DNA matches it firmly. Size tells how often a clone was seen (once, few, many) or the class of an expanded clone, and some rows leave it out.

CDR3 DNA: TGTGCCACCAGCAGGGCCCGGGACGCTGACATTCAGTACTTC; CDR3 protein: CATSRARDADIQYF; J gene: TRBJ2-4; clone size: .; D gene: .; V gene: TRBV15
CDR3 DNA: TGTGCCAGCAGTCCGGACGGGACCCTCAGCTCCTACGAGCAGTACTTC; CDR3 protein: CASSPDGTLSSYEQYF; J gene: TRBJ2-7; clone size: few; D gene: .; V gene: TRBV6-5
CDR3 DNA: TGTGCCTGGAGTGTAGGGACTAGCGGGGCGACCCAGTACTTC; CDR3 protein: CAWSVGTSGATQYF; J gene: TRBJ2-5; clone size: .; D gene: TRBD2; V gene: TRBV30
CDR3 DNA: TGCAGTGCTGAGCCGGGGGCAGATACGCAGTATTTT; CDR3 protein: CSAEPGADTQYF; J gene: TRBJ2-3; clone size: few; D gene: .; V gene: TRBV20-1
CDR3 DNA: TGTGCCAGCAACCCGGCGGGGCGCTACAATGAGCAGTTCTTC; CDR3 protein: CASNPAGRYNEQFF; J gene: TRBJ2-1; clone size: .; D gene: .; V gene: TRBV14
CDR3 DNA: TGCGCCAGCAGCCAAGGGGACGGAGCGGAAGCAGATACGCAGTATTTT; CDR3 protein: CASSQGDGAEADTQYF; J gene: TRBJ2-3; clone size: .; D gene: .; V gene: TRBV4-1
CDR3 DNA: TGTGCCAGCAGTTTCGGGGTTTCAGCGGGGAGAGCAGATACGCAGTATTTT; CDR3 protein: CASSFGVSAGRADTQYF; J gene: TRBJ2-3; clone size: .; D gene: TRBD2; V gene: TRBV12-3/TRBV12-4
CDR3 DNA: TGTGCCAGCACCCAGACTAGCGGCGCACCGGCCGTGCAGTACTTC; CDR3 protein: CASTQTSGAPAVQYF; J gene: TRBJ2-5; clone size: .; D gene: TRBD2; V gene: TRBV27
CDR3 DNA: TGCAGTGCTAGGGCTTTGGGGATTGGGGCCAACGTCCTGACTTTC; CDR3 protein: CSARALGIGANVLTF; J gene: TRBJ2-6; clone size: .; D gene: .; V gene: TRBV20-1
CDR3 DNA: TGTGCCAGCTCACCACCGGTCGAAGAGACCCAGTACTTC; CDR3 protein: CASSPPVEETQYF; J gene: TRBJ2-5; clone size: .; D gene: .; V gene: TRBV18
CDR3 DNA: TGTGCCAGCGCCCGTAAGGCGAAGGTCGGCAATCAGCCCCAGCATTTT; CDR3 protein: CASARKAKVGNQPQHF; J gene: TRBJ1-5; clone size: few; D gene: .; V gene: TRBV6-2/TRBV6-3
CDR3 DNA: TGTGCCTGGAGTGCAGGAAGGATCTCGGGGGGGAAAAAACTGTTTTTT; CDR3 protein: CAWSAGRISGGKKLFF; J gene: TRBJ1-4; clone size: .; D gene: .; V gene: TRBV30
CDR3 DNA: TGCGCCAGCAGCTTGTCGGGATCTGCAACTAATGAAAAACTGTTTTTT; CDR3 protein: CASSLSGSATNEKLFF; J gene: TRBJ1-4; clone size: .; D gene: .; V gene: TRBV5-1
CDR3 DNA: TGTGCCTGGTCTCCCCTACCGAGGGAACATAGCAATCAGCCCCAGCATTTT; CDR3 protein: CAWSPLPREHSNQPQHF; J gene: TRBJ1-5; clone size: once; D gene: .; V gene: TRBV30
CDR3 DNA: TGTGCCAGCAGCCAAGAAAGGTGGGCAAACCTAGGCTACGAGCAGTACTTC; CDR3 protein: CASSQERWANLGYEQYF; J gene: TRBJ2-7; clone size: .; D gene: .; V gene: TRBV3-1
CDR3 DNA: TGTGCCAGCAGCCTCCGGGAGCAAACCTACGAGCAGTACTTC; CDR3 protein: CASSLREQTYEQYF; J gene: TRBJ2-7; clone size: many; D gene: .; V gene: TRBV4-2
CDR3 DNA: TGTGCCAGCAGCGAGGAAGGGGGACTGGTATTCAAGCAGTTCTTC; CDR3 protein: CASSEEGGLVFKQFF; J gene: TRBJ2-1; clone size: few; D gene: .; V gene: TRBV27
CDR3 DNA: TGCGCCAGCAGCTTGGAAATAGCCCTTACAGATACGCAGTATTTT; CDR3 protein: CASSLEIALTDTQYF; J gene: TRBJ2-3; clone size: few; D gene: .; V gene: TRBV5-1
CDR3 DNA: TGTGCCAGCAGTTTCGAGGGGGCGATAAGCTACACCTTC; CDR3 protein: CASSFEGAISYTF; J gene: TRBJ1-2; clone size: .; D gene: TRBD1; V gene: TRBV27
CDR3 DNA: TGTGCCAGCAGTTTTGAGGGGACAGGGCATGAGCAGTACTTC; CDR3 protein: CASSFEGTGHEQYF; J gene: TRBJ2-7; clone size: .; D gene: TRBD1; V gene: TRBV28
CDR3 DNA: TGCAGTGCCATAGGGGTGGGACTAGCGGGCTCCAGACAAGAGCAGTTCTTC; CDR3 protein: CSAIGVGLAGSRQEQFF; J gene: TRBJ2-1; clone size: .; D gene: TRBD2; V gene: TRBV20-1
CDR3 DNA: TGCGCCAGCAGCTCCTCGACAGGGCCGAACACTGAAGCTTTCTTT; CDR3 protein: CASSSSTGPNTEAFF; J gene: TRBJ1-1; clone size: .; D gene: TRBD1; V gene: TRBV5-1
CDR3 DNA: TGTGCCAGCAGTTCACTAGCGGGGGAATCAGCCTACAATGAGCAGTACTTC; CDR3 protein: CASSSLAGESAYNEQYF; J gene: TRBJ2-7; clone size: .; D gene: TRBD2; V gene: TRBV28
CDR3 DNA: TGTGCCAGCAGTTATGGTGGGGTCGTAAGATGGGATGAGCAGTTCTTC; CDR3 protein: CASSYGGVVRWDEQFF; J gene: TRBJ2-1; clone size: .; D gene: .; V gene: TRBV6-5
CDR3 DNA: TGTGCCAGCAGTCAACGCACGAACACTGAAGCTTTCTTT; CDR3 protein: CASSQRTNTEAFF; J gene: TRBJ1-1; clone size: .; D gene: .; V gene: TRBV13
CDR3 DNA: TGTGCCAGCAGTGAACTTAGCAGTAGAGACACCATATATTTT; CDR3 protein: CASSELSSRDTIYF; J gene: TRBJ1-3; clone size: .; D gene: .; V gene: TRBV12-3/TRBV12-4
CDR3 DNA: TGTGCCAGCAGCCAAGCTAGGAACGAGCAGTACTTC; CDR3 protein: CASSQARNEQYF; J gene: TRBJ2-7; clone size: many; D gene: .; V gene: TRBV3-1
CDR3 DNA: TGTGCCACCTTCTCGGCAGGCACCGGGGAGCTGTTTTTT; CDR3 protein: CATFSAGTGELFF; J gene: TRBJ2-2; clone size: .; D gene: .; V gene: TRBV7-9
CDR3 DNA: TGTGCCAGCAGCCACATGGCCGCCCTGGACACTGAAGCTTTCTTT; CDR3 protein: CASSHMAALDTEAFF; J gene: TRBJ1-1; clone size: .; D gene: .; V gene: TRBV4-2
CDR3 DNA: TGCAGTGCTTTCCCAGGGGTCGCGAACACTGAAGCTTTCTTT; CDR3 protein: CSAFPGVANTEAFF; J gene: TRBJ1-1; clone size: .; D gene: .; V gene: TRBV20-1
CDR3 DNA: TGTGCCAGCGGGATCGGGCCAGGAAACACCGGGGAGCTGTTTTTT; CDR3 protein: CASGIGPGNTGELFF; J gene: TRBJ2-2; clone size: few; D gene: .; V gene: TRBV3-1
CDR3 DNA: TGTGCCTGGGGACCGGGACTAGCGGGAAACGAGCAGTACTTC; CDR3 protein: CAWGPGLAGNEQYF; J gene: TRBJ2-7; clone size: few; D gene: TRBD2; V gene: TRBV30
CDR3 DNA: TGTGCTAGTGGACCCAGACCGGGATCCCCGAACACAGATACGCAGTATTTT; CDR3 protein: CASGPRPGSPNTDTQYF; J gene: TRBJ2-3; clone size: .; D gene: .; V gene: TRBV12-5